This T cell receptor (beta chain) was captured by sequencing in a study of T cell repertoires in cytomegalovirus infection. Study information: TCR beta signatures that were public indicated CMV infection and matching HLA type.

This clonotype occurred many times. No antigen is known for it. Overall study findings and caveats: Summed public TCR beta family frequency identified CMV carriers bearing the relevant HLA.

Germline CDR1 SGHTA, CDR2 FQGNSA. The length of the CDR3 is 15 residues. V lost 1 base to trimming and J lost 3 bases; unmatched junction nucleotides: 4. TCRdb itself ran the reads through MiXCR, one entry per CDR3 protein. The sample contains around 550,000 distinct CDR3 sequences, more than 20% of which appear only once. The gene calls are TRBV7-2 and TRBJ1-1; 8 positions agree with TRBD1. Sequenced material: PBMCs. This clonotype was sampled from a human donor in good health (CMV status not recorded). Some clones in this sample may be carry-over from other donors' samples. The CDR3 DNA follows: TGTGCCAGCAGCTTAGGGACAGGGCGGTACACTGAAGCTTTCTTT. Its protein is CASSLGTGRYTEAFF. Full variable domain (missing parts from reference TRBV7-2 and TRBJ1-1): GAGVSQSPSNKVTEKGKDVELRCDPISGHTALYWYRQSLGQGLEFLIYFQGNSAPDKSGLPSDRFSAERTGGSVSTLTIQRTQQEDSAVYLCASSLGTGRYTEAFFGQGTRLTVV.